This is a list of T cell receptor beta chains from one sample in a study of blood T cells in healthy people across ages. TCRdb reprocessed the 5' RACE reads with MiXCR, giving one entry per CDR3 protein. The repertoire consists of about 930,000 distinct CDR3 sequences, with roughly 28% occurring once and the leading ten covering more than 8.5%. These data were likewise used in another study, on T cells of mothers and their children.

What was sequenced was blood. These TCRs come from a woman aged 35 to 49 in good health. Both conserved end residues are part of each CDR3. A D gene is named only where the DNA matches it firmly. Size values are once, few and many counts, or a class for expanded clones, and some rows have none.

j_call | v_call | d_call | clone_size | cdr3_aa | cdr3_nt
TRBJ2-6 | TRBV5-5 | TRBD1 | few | CASSLRTGTGANVLTF | TGTGCCAGCAGCTTGAGGACAGGGACTGGGGCCAACGTCCTGACTTTC
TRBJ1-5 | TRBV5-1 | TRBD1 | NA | CASTYLTGTRWSSNQPQHF | TGCGCCAGCACCTATCTGACAGGGACGAGATGGAGCAGCAATCAGCCCCAGCATTTT
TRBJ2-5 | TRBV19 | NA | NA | CASSIAWAKETQYF | TGTGCCAGTAGTATAGCATGGGCCAAAGAGACCCAGTACTTC
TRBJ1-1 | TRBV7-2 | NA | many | CASSSEGRTEAFF | TGTGCCAGCAGCTCTGAGGGGAGAACTGAAGCTTTCTTT
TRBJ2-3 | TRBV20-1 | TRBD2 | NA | CSARDWASGGPRTDTQYF | TGCAGTGCTAGAGATTGGGCTAGCGGGGGGCCCCGCACAGATACGCAGTATTTT
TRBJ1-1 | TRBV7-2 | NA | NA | CASSPVSKGTEAFF | TGTGCCAGCAGCCCAGTCTCAAAGGGCACTGAAGCTTTCTTT
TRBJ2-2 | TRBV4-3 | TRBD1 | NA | CASSQGQGHTGELFF | TGCGCCAGCAGCCAAGGACAGGGGCACACCGGGGAGCTGTTTTTT
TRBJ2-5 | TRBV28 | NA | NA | CASSLSDRQETQYF | TGTGCCAGCAGTTTGTCTGACAGGCAAGAGACCCAGTACTTC
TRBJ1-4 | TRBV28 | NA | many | CASSPGLLAGNEKLFF | TGTGCCAGCAGTCCAGGCTTGCTTGCAGGCAATGAAAAACTGTTTTTT
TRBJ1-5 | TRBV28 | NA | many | CASSGHSGNQPQHF | TGTGCCAGCAGTGGACACTCCGGCAATCAGCCCCAGCATTTT
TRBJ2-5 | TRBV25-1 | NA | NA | CASSEYVGGGQETQYF | TGTGCCAGCAGTGAATACGTCGGAGGAGGGCAAGAGACCCAGTACTTC
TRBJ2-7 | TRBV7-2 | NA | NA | CASSFTSPTYEQYF | TGTGCCAGCAGCTTCACCTCTCCCACCTACGAGCAGTACTTC
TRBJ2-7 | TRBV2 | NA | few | CASATGRYYEQYF | TGTGCCAGCGCTACGGGACGGTATTACGAGCAGTACTTC
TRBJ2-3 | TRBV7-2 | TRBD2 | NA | CASSQRLAGNTQYF | TGTGCCAGCAGCCAGAGACTAGCCGGGAATACGCAGTATTTT
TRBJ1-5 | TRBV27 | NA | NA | CASRLGGREQPQHF | TGTGCCAGCAGGTTGGGGGGCCGGGAACAGCCCCAGCATTTT
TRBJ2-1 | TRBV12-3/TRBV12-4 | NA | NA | CASRPDNLRPNEQFF | TGTGCCAGCAGGCCGGACAATTTAAGACCCAATGAGCAGTTCTTC
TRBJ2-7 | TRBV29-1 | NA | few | CSVVGGGGPTYGQYF | TGCAGCGTTGTCGGGGGTGGAGGACCAACTTACGGGCAGTACTTC
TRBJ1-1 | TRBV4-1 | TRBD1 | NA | CASSQGPTGQGARYTEAFF | TGCGCCAGCAGCCAAGGTCCGACGGGGCAGGGGGCGAGGTACACTGAAGCTTTCTTT
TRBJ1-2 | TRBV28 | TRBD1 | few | CASSPSTGARYGYTF | TGTGCCAGCAGTCCGTCGACAGGGGCGAGATATGGCTACACCTTC
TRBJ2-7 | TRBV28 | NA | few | CASSLQGGIYEQYF | TGTGCCAGCAGTTTACAGGGGGGAATATATGAGCAGTACTTC
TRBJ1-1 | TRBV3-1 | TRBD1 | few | CASSLGTGGHTEAFF | TGTGCCAGCAGCCTCGGGACAGGGGGCCACACTGAAGCTTTCTTT
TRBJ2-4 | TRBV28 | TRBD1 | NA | CASRPGGAKNIQYF | TGTGCCAGCAGACCAGGGGGAGCCAAAAACATTCAGTACTTC
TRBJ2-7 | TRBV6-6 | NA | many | CASSPFVGTAYEQYF | TGTGCCAGCAGCCCCTTTGTGGGCACAGCCTACGAGCAGTACTTC
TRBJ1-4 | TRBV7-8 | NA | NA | CASSPWTAGEKLFF | TGTGCCAGCAGCCCGTGGACCGCGGGCGAAAAACTGTTTTTT
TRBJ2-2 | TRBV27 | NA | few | CASRTRALGAGELFF | TGTGCCAGCAGGACTAGGGCCCTTGGAGCCGGGGAGCTGTTTTTT
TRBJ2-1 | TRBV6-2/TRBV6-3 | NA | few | CASSYTTTSLKEQFF | TGTGCCAGCAGTTACACAACAACTAGCCTCAAGGAGCAGTTCTTC
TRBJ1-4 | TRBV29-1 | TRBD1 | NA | CSVRTGGIYEKLFF | TGCAGCGTTCGGACAGGGGGCATATATGAAAAACTGTTTTTT
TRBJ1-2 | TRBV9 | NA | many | CASSVTGVDYGYTF | TGTGCCAGCAGCGTAACCGGGGTAGACTATGGCTACACCTTC
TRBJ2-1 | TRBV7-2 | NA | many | CASSPDRHNEQFF | TGTGCCAGCAGTCCGGACAGACACAATGAGCAGTTCTTC
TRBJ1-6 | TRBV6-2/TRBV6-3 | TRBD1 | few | CASSLWGQGVPNSPLHF | TGTGCCAGCAGTTTATGGGGACAGGGCGTCCCAAATTCACCCCTCCACTTT
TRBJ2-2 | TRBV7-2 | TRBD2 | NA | CASSSSAGLVTGELFF | TGTGCCAGCAGCTCGTCGGCGGGACTAGTAACCGGGGAGCTGTTTTTT
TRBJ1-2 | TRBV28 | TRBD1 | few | CASSSSYRGGGYTF | TGTGCCAGCAGTTCGTCCTACAGGGGAGGAGGCTACACCTTC
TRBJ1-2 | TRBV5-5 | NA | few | CASSWDVYGYTF | TGTGCCAGCAGCTGGGATGTCTATGGCTACACCTTC
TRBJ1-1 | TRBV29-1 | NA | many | CSVAEYNYMNTEAFF | TGCAGCGTTGCAGAGTACAATTACATGAACACTGAAGCTTTCTTT
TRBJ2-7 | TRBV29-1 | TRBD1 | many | CSAKPGQGSAYEQYF | TGCAGCGCCAAACCGGGACAGGGAAGCGCCTACGAGCAGTACTTC
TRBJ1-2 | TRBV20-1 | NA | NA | CSAADRFSYGYTF | TGCAGTGCCGCTGACAGGTTTAGCTATGGCTACACCTTC
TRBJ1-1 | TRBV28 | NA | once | CASSFDYPPEAFF | TGTGCCAGCAGTTTTGATTACCCTCCTGAAGCTTTCTTT
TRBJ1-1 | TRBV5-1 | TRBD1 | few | CASSREGTAVMNTEAFF | TGCGCCAGCAGCCGGGAGGGGACAGCCGTCATGAACACTGAAGCTTTCTTT
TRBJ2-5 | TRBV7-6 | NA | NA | CTSSLGGTQYF | TGTACCAGCAGCTTAGGGGGAACCCAGTACTTC
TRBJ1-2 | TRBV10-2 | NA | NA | CASSEWDLGFPSYGYTF | TGCGCCAGCAGTGAGTGGGACCTGGGCTTTCCCTCGTATGGCTACACCTTC
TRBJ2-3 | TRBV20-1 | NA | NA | CSASSSGGIGADTQYF | TGCAGTGCTAGTTCCTCTGGCGGCATAGGCGCAGATACGCAGTATTTT
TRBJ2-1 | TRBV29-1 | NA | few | CSVRAYNEQFF | TGCAGCGTGAGGGCTTACAATGAGCAGTTCTTC
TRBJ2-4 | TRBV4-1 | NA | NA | CASSQDWLIGGNTWEQYF | TGCGCCAGCAGCCAAGATTGGTTAATCGGGGGAAATACGTGGGAGCAGTACTTC
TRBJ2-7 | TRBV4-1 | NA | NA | CASSQASQPTYEQYF | TGCGCCAGCAGCCAAGCGTCCCAGCCTACCTACGAGCAGTACTTC
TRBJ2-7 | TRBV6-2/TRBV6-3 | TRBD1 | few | CASSAGQGFYEQYF | TGTGCCAGCAGTGCGGGACAGGGTTTCTACGAGCAGTACTTC
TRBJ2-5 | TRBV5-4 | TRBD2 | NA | CASSSGGRSETQYF | TGTGCCAGCAGCTCGGGGGGGCGCTCAGAGACCCAGTACTTC
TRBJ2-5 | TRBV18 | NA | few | CASSPDIQETQYF | TGTGCCAGCTCACCGGACATCCAAGAGACCCAGTACTTC
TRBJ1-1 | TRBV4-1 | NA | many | CASSQGAWNTEAFF | TGCGCCAGCAGCCAAGGGGCGTGGAACACTGAAGCTTTCTTT
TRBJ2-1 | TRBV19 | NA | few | CASSISPGKILGDEQFF | TGTGCCAGTAGTATATCCCCGGGGAAGATTTTGGGCGATGAGCAGTTCTTC
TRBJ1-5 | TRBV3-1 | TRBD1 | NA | CASSQTGQGAGQPQHF | TGTGCCAGCAGCCAAACGGGGCAGGGGGCAGGTCAGCCCCAGCATTTT
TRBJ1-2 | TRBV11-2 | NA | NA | CASSSGLRGYGYTF | TGTGCCAGCAGCTCTGGGTTGAGAGGTTATGGCTACACCTTC
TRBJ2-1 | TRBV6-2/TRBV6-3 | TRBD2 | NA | CASSYSTSGVDNEQFF | TGTGCCAGCAGTTACTCGACTAGCGGGGTCGACAACGAGCAGTTCTTC
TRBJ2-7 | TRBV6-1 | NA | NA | CASTQSGSYEQYF | TGTGCCAGCACACAGTCAGGTTCCTACGAGCAGTACTTC
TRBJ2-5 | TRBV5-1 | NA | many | CASSLTQQETQYF | TGCGCCAGCAGCTTGACTCAGCAAGAGACCCAGTACTTC
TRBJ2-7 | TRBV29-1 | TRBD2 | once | CSVVRGGDEQYF | TGCAGCGTTGTGAGGGGAGGGGACGAGCAGTACTTC
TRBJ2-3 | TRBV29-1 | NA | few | CSVVPSSTDTQYF | TGCAGCGTTGTGCCATCTAGCACAGATACGCAGTATTTT
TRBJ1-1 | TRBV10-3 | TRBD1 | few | CAISPSVGQGMNTEAFF | TGTGCCATCAGTCCCTCAGTGGGACAGGGGATGAACACTGAAGCTTTCTTT
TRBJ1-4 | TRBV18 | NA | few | CASSRTGSEDEKLFF | TGTGCCAGCTCTCGAACAGGGAGTGAGGATGAAAAACTGTTTTTT
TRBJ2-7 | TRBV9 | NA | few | CASSAGGGAGYGQYF | TGTGCCAGCAGCGCCGGAGGGGGTGCGGGTTACGGGCAGTACTTC
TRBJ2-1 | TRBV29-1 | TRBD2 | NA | CSVAVVGLAVSYNEQFF | TGCAGCGTGGCCGTCGTGGGACTAGCTGTCTCCTACAATGAGCAGTTCTTC